This TCR beta chain is drawn from a study of regulatory T cells in long-lasting Graves disease. Study at large: Graves' patients with a new diagnosis had received antithyroid drugs under 3 months.

As for this clonotype: The antigen is not known.

Time point defined: newly diagnosed GD, antithyroid drugs for less than 3 months. Extracted PBMC RNA gave rise to the TCR library. Into tubes containing EDTA, approximately 9 milliliters of peripheral blood were drawn. With iRepertoire HTBI primers and Arm-PCR of CDR3 regions, TCR beta libraries were built. TCRdb passed the multiplex PCR reads through MiXCR, listing each CDR3 protein once. This sample has under 250,000 distinct CDR3 sequences, with 20% to 25% found just once. Study-wide findings and caveats: Having only a small sample size may have limited accuracy. TCR diversity was lower in persistent Graves' patients (versus newly diagnosed ones).

The clonotype originates from a female donor with Graves disease. The sample consisted of peripheral blood mononuclear cells (PBMCs), taken at new diagnosis, from a patient treated with antithyroid drugs.

Written as DNA, the CDR3 is TGTGCCAGCAACGGACAGTCTCACATTGAAGAGACCCAGTACTTC. Translation gives CASNGQSHIEETQYF. The V gene is TRBV2, the J gene TRBJ2-5, with a tentative D call TRBD1 (6 bases). Germline CDR1 reads SNHLY; CDR2 reads FYNNEI. V was pared by 7 bases and J by 3 bases, with 18 bases between. The CDR3 consists of 15 residues.